This T cell receptor (beta chain) was recorded in a study of T cells after yellow fever vaccination (dated by TCRdb to the late 2010s). Study-level background: The SMART-Seq v4 Ultra Low Input RNA kit was used to prepare libraries from fractions with low cell numbers. Blood was collected at multiple timepoints before and after primary and secondary immunization, and bulk PBMC replicates and cell subsets were isolated. To track T-cell clones before and after primary and booster YFV17D yellow fever vaccination, bulk TCR alpha and beta repertoires were sequenced longitudinally. Two healthy male donors, one aged 18 to 30 and one aged 30 to 40 years, were included in the cohort. General findings and caveats noted by the study authors: After the booster, most clones that had expanded after primary vaccination were detected again (around 97% of CD4 and about 88% of CD8), suggesting broad maintenance of memory. Computational filtering was needed because FACS-sorted repertoires could contain abundant contaminating clonotypes from the bulk population. Compared with the primary T-cell response, the secondary T-cell response was weaker but faster, peaking on day 5 rather than day 15. Only a couple of donors were included in the study, so the extent to which the findings can be generalized is limited. A small fraction of clonotypes showed up in both the CD4 and CD8 compartments, probably as a result of convergent recombination.

TCR cDNA was synthesized by 5'RACE template switching, which introduced a universal primer site and unique molecular identifiers. Priming of cDNA synthesis was performed from both the TCR alpha and TCR beta constant segments. Library amplification used two PCR steps, and the second PCR step added sample barcodes and sequencing adapters. Sequencing of libraries was done on Illumina HiSeq 2500 (2x100 bp) or NovaSeq (2x150 bp). The authors processed their data as follows. Demultiplexing of reads and collapsing into UMI consensus sequences were performed with MIGEC, and V(D)J alignment was carried out with MiXCR. Vaccine-responding clonotypes were identified with edgeR using replicate PBMC samples, with FDR below 0.01 and a log2 fold change above 5 up to day 15 being required. Bulk clonotypes were assigned CD4 or CD8 identity according to which sequenced CD4 or CD8 repertoire held them at higher abundance. Using fastp trimming at Q25 and MiXCR clonotype assembly, TCRdb reanalyzed the public sequencing data and kept in-frame beta chains. Identical CDR3 proteins give one entry, which carries the most common genes and DNA. The V and J calls were determined by TCRdb, not by the authors. The sample contains 600,000 to 750,000 distinct CDR3 sequences, around an eighth of them found a single time. Approximately 15% of the sample is in the top ten clones.

The treatment or condition label here, explained by the study, means: live attenuated yellow fever vaccine strain. Two biological replicates of bulk PBMCs were collected at each blood-draw timepoint. PBMCs were isolated from peripheral blood using a standard Ficoll-Paque protocol. TriZol was used to extract RNA from bulk PBMCs, from CD4 and CD8 fractions, and from dextramer-positive and dextramer-negative fractions. Trimming leaves V shorter by 3 bases and J shorter by 5 bases, with the junction holding 10 bases beyond the gene matches. From its cysteine to its phenylalanine, the CDR3 spans 16 amino acids. Just the 48-base CDR3 DNA is kept, in frame starting at base 1. This clonotype was seen a few times. Its specific antigen is unknown. No base qualities exist here, and no much larger clone lies one base off it.

Sequencing was performed on PBMCs, taken on the day of the yellow fever booster vaccination. The chain uses TRBV12-3 or TRBV12-4 and TRBJ2-5; 9 bases in the middle match TRBD2. The sequence derives from a man younger than 40 who received the YFV17D yellow fever vaccine. CDR3 sequence: CASSFGAGGPRETQYF. The sequenced DNA: TGTGCCAGCAGTTTCGGCGCGGGAGGGCCTCGGGAGACCCAGTACTTC.